The subject of this entry is one T cell receptor (beta chain). This sample is part of a study of regulatory T cells in long-lasting Graves disease. At the level of the study: The study counted Graves' disease as persistent given over 5 years of antithyroid drugs and positive TSH receptor antibodies.

This sample's time point: persistent/refractory GD, antithyroid drugs over 5 years with positive TRAb. Extracted RNA from PBMCs served as the source of the TCR library. Each of the patients was recruited from an endocrinology department situated in Xi'an, China. Arm-PCR of CDR3 regions and iRepertoire HTBI primers were used to build TCR beta libraries. TCRdb reprocessed the multiplex PCR reads via MiXCR and lists one record per CDR3 protein. The repertoire holds approximately 690,000 distinct CDR3 sequences, 25% to 35% seen once, with 40% to 55% in the top ten. V lost 9 bases and J 6 bases, leaving 21 bases between the germline ends. The CDR3 spans 15 residues. CDR1 and CDR2 from the germline V gene are SGHRS and YFSETQ.

The chain recombines TRBV5-1 with TRBJ2-2; tentatively, D is TRBD2 (5 bases). The sequences come from peripheral blood mononuclear cells (PBMCs), collected when the disease was refractory, from a patient treated with antithyroid drugs. The TCR sequence derives from a female donor with Graves disease. CDR3 in amino acids: CATTAGVGWAGELFF. The DNA for the CDR3 is TGCGCCACCACCGCGGGCGTGGGCTGGGCCGGGGAGCTGTTTTTT.